This T cell receptor beta chain was obtained from a study of cytomegalovirus exposure and HLA in healthy donors. PCR involved 60 Vbeta and 13 Jbeta primers. TCRdb's copy holds only in-frame clones and misses some; the assay was immunoSEQ multiplex PCR. Its table lists nearly 200,000 clones. The ends lost 7 bases at V and 4 bases at J; junction bases unmatched: 16. The length of the CDR3 is 18 residues. Germline V gene data show CDR1 as LNHDA and CDR2 as SQIVND (reference sequence). Specimen: PBMCs. The receptor was isolated from a boy younger than 18 in good health and CMV-seronegative. This chain uses TRBV19 with TRBJ1-2, with 12 nucleotides matching TRBD1. The CDR3 is CASTKRPGQGAPSYGYTF. Written as DNA, the CDR3 is TGTGCCAGTACTAAAAGACCGGGACAGGGGGCGCCGAGCTATGGCTACACCTTC.